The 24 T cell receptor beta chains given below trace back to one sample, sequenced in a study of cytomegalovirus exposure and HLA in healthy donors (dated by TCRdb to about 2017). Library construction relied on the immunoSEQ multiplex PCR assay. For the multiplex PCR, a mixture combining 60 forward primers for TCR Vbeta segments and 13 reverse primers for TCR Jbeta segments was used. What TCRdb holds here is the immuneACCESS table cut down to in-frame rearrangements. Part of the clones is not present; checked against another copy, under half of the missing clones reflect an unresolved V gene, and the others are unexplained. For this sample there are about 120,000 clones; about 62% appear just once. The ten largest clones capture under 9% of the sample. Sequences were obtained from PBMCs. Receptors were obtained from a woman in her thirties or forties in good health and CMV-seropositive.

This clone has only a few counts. Written as DNA, the CDR3 is TGTGCCAGCAGCTACGCCGGGACTAGCTACCACGAGCAGTACTTC. Its translation is CASSYAGTSYHEQYF. The V gene is TRBV7-9, the J gene TRBJ2-7; 9 bases agree with TRBD2. Germline CDR1 reads SEHNR; CDR2 reads FQNEAQ (reference sequence). V shed 4 bases, J shed 5 bases, and the junction held 9 bases outside the gene matches. This CDR3 is built from 15 residues.

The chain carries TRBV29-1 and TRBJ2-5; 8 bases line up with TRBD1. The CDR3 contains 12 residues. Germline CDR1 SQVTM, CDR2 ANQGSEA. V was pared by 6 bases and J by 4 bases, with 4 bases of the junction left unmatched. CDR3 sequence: CSVADRGETQYF. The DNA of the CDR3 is TGCAGCGTGGCCGACAGGGGAGAGACCCAGTACTTC.

The CDR3 DNA reads as TGTGCCAGCAGTTTGTTACTTGCGGCCAATGAGCAGTTCTTC. This translates into CASSLLLAANEQFF. J is TRBJ2-1 and V is TRBV28; D is undetermined. This CDR3 comprises 14 residues. The V gene's germline CDR1 is MDHEN and CDR2 SYDVKM. V gave up 3 bases and J gave up 6 bases, with 12 bases separating them.

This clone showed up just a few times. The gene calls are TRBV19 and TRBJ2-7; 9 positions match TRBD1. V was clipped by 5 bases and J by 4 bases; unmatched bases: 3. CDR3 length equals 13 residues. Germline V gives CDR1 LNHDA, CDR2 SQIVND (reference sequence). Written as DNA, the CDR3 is TGTGCCAGTAGTCGGGACAGGGAGTACGAGCAGTACTTC. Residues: CASSRDREYEQYF.

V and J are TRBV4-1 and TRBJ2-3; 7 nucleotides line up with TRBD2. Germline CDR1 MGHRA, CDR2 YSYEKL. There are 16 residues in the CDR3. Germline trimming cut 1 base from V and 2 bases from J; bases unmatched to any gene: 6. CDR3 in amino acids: CASSQGGAGPTDTQYF. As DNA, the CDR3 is TGCGCCAGCAGCCAAGGAGGAGCGGGGCCCACAGATACGCAGTATTTT.

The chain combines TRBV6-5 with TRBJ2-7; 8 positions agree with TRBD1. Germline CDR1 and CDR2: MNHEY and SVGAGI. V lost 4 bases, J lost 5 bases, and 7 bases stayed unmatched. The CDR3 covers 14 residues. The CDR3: CASSSGQGVDEQYF. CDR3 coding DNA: TGTGCCAGCAGTTCCGGACAGGGCGTAGACGAGCAGTACTTC.

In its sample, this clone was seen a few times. The CDR3 sequence: CASSPGQVEETQYF. The CDR3 DNA follows: TGTGCCAGCTCACCGGGACAGGTTGAAGAGACCCAGTACTTC. The rearrangement links TRBV18 to TRBJ2-5; 8 bases map to TRBD1. The CDR3 has 14 residues. V gave up 3 bases and J gave up 3 bases; unmatched junction bases: 3. The germline CDR1 and CDR2 sequences are KGHSH and LQKENI.

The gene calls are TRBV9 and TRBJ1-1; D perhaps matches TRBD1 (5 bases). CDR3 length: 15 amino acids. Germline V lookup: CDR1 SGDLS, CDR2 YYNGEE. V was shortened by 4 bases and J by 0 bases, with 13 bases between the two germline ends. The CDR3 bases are TGTGCCAGCAGCCAGTATAGGACAATGAACACTGAAGCTTTCTTT. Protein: CASSQYRTMNTEAFF.

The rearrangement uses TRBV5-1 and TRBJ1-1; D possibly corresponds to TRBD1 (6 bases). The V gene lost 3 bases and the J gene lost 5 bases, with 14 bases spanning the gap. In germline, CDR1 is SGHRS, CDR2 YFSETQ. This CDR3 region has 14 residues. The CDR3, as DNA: TGCGCCAGCAGCTCCCAGGGGCTGGGAACTGAAGCTTTCTTT. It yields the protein CASSSQGLGTEAFF.

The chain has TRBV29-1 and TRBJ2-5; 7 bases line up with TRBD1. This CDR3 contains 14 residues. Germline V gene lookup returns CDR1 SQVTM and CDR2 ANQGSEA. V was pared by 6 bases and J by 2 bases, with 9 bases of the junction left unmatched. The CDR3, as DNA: TGCAGCGTCACGAGACCGGGACAGCAAGAGACCCAGTACTTC. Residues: CSVTRPGQQETQYF.

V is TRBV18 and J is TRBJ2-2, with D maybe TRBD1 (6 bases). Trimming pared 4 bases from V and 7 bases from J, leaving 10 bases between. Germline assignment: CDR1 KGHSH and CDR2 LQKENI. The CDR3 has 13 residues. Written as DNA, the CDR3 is TGTGCCAGCTCACTAAAACAGGGCGGGGAGCTGTTTTTT. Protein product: CASSLKQGGELFF.

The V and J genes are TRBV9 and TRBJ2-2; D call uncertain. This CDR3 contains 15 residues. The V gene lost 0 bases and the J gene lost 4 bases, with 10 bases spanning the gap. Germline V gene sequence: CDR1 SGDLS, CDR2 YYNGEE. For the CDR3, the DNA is TGTGCCAGCAGCGTAGCTGGAGTGTTCACCGGGGAGCTGTTTTTT. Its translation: CASSVAGVFTGELFF.

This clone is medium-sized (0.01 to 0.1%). Written as DNA, the CDR3 is TGTGCCAGCAGCTTATCGGCGGGAACGGGAGTGAACACTGAAGCTTTCTTT. Translation gives CASSLSAGTGVNTEAFF. This rearrangement joins TRBV7-3 to TRBJ1-1; D unresolved. Between the trimmed V and J ends, which lost 2 bases and 0 bases, there was a span of 16 bases. The CDR3 extends over 17 amino acids. The germline CDR1 and CDR2 sequences are SGHTA and FQGTGA.

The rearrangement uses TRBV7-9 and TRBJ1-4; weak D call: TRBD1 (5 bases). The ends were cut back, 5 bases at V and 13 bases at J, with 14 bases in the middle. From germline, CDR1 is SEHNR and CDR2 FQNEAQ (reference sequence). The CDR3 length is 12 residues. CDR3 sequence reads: CASSGQGGVLFF. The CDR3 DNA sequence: TGTGCCAGCAGCGGGCAGGGTGGCGTACTGTTTTTT.

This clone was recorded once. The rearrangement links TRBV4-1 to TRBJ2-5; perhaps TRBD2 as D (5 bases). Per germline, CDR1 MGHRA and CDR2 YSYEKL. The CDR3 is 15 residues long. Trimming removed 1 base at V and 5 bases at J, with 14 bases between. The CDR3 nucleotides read TGCGCCAGCAGCCAAGTAGTAGAGGGAAGGGAGACCCAGTACTTC. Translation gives CASSQVVEGRETQYF.

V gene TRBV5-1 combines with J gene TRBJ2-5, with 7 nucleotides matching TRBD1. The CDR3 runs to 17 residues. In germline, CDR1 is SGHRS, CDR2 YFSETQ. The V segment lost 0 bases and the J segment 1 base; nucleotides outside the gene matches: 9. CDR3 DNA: TGCGCCAGCAGCTTGGGTCCCCAAGGGACAGCCCAAGAGACCCAGTACTTC. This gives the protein CASSLGPQGTAQETQYF.

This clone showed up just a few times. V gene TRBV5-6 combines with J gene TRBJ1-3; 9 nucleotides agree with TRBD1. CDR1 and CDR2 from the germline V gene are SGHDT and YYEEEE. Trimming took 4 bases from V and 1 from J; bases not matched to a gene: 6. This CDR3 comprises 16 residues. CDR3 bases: TGTGCCAGCAGCGGCACAGGGGGCCTTTCTGGAAACACCATATATTTT. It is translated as CASSGTGGLSGNTIYF.

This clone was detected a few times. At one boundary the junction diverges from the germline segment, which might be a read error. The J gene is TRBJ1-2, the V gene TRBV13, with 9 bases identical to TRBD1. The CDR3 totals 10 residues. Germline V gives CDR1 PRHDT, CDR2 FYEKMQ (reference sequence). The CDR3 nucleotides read TGTGCCAGCAGGCATCCGGGACAGGGCTTC. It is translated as CASRHPGQGF.

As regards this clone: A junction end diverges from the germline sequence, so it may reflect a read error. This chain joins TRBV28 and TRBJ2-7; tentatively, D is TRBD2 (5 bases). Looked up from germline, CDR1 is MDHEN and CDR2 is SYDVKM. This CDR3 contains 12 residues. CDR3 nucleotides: TGTGCCAGCAGTTTACGGTACGGCCTGGGAGACTTC. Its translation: CASSLRYGLGDF.

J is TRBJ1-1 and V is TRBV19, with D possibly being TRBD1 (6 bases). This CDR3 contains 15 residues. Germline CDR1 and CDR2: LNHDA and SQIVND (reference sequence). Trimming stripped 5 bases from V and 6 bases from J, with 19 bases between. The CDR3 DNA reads TGTGCCAGTAGTCAGACAGGTATCATGAGCGCTGAAGCTTTCTTT. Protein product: CASSQTGIMSAEAFF.

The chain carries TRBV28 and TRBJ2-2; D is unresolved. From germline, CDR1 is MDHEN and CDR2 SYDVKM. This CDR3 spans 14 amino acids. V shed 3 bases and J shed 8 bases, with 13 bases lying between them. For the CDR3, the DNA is TGTGCCAGCAGTTTTGGAGCTACCGGGGGGGAGCTGTTTTTT. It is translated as CASSFGATGGELFF.

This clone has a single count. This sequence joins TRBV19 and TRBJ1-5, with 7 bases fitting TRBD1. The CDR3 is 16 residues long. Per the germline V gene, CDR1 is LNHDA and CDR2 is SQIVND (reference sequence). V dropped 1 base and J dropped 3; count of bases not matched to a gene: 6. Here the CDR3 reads CASSIVTGDDNQPQHF. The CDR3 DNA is TGTGCCAGTAGTATAGTAACAGGGGACGACAATCAGCCCCAGCATTTT. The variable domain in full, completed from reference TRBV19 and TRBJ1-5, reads DGGITQSPKYLFRKEGQNVTLSCEQNLNHDAMYWYRQDPGQGLRLIYYSQIVNDFQKGDIAEGYSVSREKKESFPLTVTSAQKNPTAFYLCASSIVTGDDNQPQHFGDGTRLSIL.

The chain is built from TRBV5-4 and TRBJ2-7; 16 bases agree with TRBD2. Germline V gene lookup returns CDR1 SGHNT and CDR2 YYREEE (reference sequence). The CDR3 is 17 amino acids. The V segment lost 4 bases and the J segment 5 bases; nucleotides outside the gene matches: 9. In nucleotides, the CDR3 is TGTGCCAGCAGCAGGGGACTAGCGGGAGGGCCGGAAGACGAGCAGTACTTC. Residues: CASSRGLAGGPEDEQYF.

In nucleotides, the CDR3 is TGTGCCAGCAGCTTAGACGGAACGCGGAGAGATACGCAGTATTTT. This codes for CASSLDGTRRDTQYF. The chain joins TRBV7-2 to TRBJ2-3; D gene ambiguous. The V and J ends lost 1 base and 5 bases respectively, with 13 bases between them. CDR3 length equals 15 residues. CDR1 is SGHTA, CDR2 FQGNSA, per germline.